One sample yielded the 3 T cell receptor gamma chains listed below, sequenced in a study of gamma-delta chains in newborns, infants, children. TCRdb re-called clones from the reads via CATT. Of 3,600 or so gamma-chain clones listed, roughly 57% are singletons. Source material: blood. The receptor set was obtained from a child who was a newborn, infant or young child, either healthy, febrile or measles-vaccinated (not recorded which).

In the case of this clone: The sample contains more than one DNA sequence encoding this CDR3. The CDR3 is CALWEVGYKKLF. Written as DNA, the CDR3 is TGTGCCTTGTGGGAGGTCGGGTATAAGAAACTCTTT. V and J are TRGV9 and TRGJ1 or TRGJ2. TCRdb gives no J gene; it was assigned here by matching the DNA to germline. V lost 1 base to trimming and J lost 7 bases; unmatched junction nucleotides: 4. The CDR3 length is 12 residues. The V gene's germline CDR1 is GITISATS and CDR2 ISYDGTV (reference sequence).

This clone was counted between two and nine times. This rearrangement joins TRGV9 to TRGJ1 or TRGJ2. Since TCRdb gives no J gene, matching the DNA to germline was used here to assign it. Germline V gives CDR1 GITISATS, CDR2 ISYDGTV (reference sequence). The CDR3 spans 14 residues. Trimming removed 5 bases from V and 0 bases from J; junction bases left unmatched: 7. CDR3 DNA sequence: TGTGCCTTGTGGGTAAGATCGAATTATTATAAGAAACTCTTT. Translating gives CALWVRSNYYKKLF.

The V call is TRGV9, the J call TRGJ1 or TRGJ2. Matching the DNA to germline supplied the J gene, which TCRdb does not give. Germline-derived CDR1 and CDR2 are GITISATS and ISYDGTV (reference sequence). This CDR3 has 11 amino acids. J was trimmed by 8 bases and V by 0 bases; bases with no gene match: 1. CDR3 protein: CALWEVNKKLF. For the CDR3, the DNA is TGTGCCTTGTGGGAGGTGAATAAGAAACTCTTT.